Below, one T cell receptor (beta chain) is given with its context. The antigen is undetermined. This CDR3 has 12 amino acids. CDR1 is SGHAT, CDR2 FQNNGV, per germline. V lost 5 bases, J lost 2 bases, and 7 bases lay in between. This specimen comes from a study of beta chain features in type 1 diabetes. Broader study findings: Shorter TCRB CDR3s, moderately but significantly so, marked every one of the four CD4+ subsets in Type 1 diabetes patients.

Expressed TCRB transcripts were sequenced after all isolated RNA was converted to cDNA. Using immunoSEQ multiplex PCR, the repertoire was profiled, and TCRdb retains in-frame clones only, with some absent. The profile shows roughly 350,000 clones, roughly 9.8% of them singletons. The V and J genes are TRBV11-2 and TRBJ2-7; possibly TRBD1 for D (5 bases). The sequencing sample was made of central memory CD4+ T cells from blood. This receptor was identified in a man in his thirties or forties with type 1 diabetes. The CDR3 coding sequence is TGTGCCAGCAGCAGACAGACCTACGAGCAGTACTTC. Its protein is CASSRQTYEQYF.